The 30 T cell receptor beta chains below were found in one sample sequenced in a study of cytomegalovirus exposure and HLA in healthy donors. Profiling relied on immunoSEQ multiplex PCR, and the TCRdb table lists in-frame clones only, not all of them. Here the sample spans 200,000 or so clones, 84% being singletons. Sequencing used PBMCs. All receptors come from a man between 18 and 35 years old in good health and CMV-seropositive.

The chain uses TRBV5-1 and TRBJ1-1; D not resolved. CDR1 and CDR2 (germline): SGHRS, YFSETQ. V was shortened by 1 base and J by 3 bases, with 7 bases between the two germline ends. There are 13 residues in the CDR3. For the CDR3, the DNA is TGCGCCAGCAGCTTGACTGAGCACACTGAAGCTTTCTTT. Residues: CASSLTEHTEAFF. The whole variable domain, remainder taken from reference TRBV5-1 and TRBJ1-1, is KAGVTQTPRYLIKTRGQQVTLSCSPISGHRSVSWYQQTPGQGLQFLFEYFSETQRNKGNFPGRFSGRQFSNSRSEMNVSTLELGDSALYLCASSLTEHTEAFFGQGTRLTVV.

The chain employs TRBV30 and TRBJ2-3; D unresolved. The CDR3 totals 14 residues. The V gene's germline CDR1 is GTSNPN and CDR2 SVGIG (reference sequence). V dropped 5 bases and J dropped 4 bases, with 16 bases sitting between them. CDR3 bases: TGTGCCTGGGGAAGGCTAGGTGATGCAGATACGCAGTATTTT. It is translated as CAWGRLGDADTQYF.

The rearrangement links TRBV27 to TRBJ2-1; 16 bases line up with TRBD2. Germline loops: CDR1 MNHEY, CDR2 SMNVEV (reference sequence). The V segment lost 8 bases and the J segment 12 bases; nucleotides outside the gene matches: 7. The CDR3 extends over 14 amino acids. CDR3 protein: CASRGTSGRVGQFF. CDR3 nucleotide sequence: TGTGCCAGCCGAGGGACTAGCGGGAGGGTGGGGCAGTTCTTC.

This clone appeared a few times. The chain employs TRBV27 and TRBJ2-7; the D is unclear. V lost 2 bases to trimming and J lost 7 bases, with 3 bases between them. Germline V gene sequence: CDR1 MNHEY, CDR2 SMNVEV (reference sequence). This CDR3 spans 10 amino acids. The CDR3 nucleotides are TGTGCCAGCAGTTTAGAGGAGCAGTACTTC. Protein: CASSLEEQYF.

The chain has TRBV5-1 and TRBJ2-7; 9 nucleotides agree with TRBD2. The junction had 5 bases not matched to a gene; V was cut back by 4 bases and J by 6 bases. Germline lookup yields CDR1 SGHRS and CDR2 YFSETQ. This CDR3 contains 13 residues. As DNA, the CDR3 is TGCGCCAGCAGCCGGGCGGGAGGGGGCGAGCAGTACTTC. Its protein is CASSRAGGGEQYF.

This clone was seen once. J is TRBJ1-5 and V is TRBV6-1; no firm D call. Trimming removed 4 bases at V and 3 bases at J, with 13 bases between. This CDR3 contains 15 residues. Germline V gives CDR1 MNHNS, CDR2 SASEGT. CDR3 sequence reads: CASSGPGRVNQPQHF. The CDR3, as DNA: TGTGCCAGCAGTGGCCCGGGAAGGGTCAATCAGCCCCAGCATTTT.

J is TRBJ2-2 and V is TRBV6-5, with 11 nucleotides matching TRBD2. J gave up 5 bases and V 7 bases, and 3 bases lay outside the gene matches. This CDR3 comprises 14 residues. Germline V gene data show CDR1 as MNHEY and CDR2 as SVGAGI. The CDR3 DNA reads TGTGCCAGCACCAGACTAGCGGGAACCGGGGAGCTGTTTTTT. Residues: CASTRLAGTGELFF.

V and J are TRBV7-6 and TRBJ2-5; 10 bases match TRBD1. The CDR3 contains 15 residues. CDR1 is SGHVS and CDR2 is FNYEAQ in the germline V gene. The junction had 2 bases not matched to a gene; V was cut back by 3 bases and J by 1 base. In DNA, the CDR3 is TGTGCCAGCAGCTTGGGACAGGGGAGCCAAGAGACCCAGTACTTC. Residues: CASSLGQGSQETQYF.

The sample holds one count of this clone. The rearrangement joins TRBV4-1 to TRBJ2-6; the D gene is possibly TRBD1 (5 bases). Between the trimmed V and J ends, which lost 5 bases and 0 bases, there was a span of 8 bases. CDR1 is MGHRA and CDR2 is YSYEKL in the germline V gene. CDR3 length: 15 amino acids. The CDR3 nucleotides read TGCGCCAGCAGCGTAGGGGTCTCTGGGGCCAACGTCCTGACTTTC. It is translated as CASSVGVSGANVLTF.

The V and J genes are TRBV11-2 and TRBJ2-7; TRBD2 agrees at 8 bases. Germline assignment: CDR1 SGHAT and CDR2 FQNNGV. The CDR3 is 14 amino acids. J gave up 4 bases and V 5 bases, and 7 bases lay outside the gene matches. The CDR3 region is CASSPGGVGYEQYF. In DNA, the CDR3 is TGTGCCAGCAGCCCCGGGGGGGTGGGGTACGAGCAGTACTTC.

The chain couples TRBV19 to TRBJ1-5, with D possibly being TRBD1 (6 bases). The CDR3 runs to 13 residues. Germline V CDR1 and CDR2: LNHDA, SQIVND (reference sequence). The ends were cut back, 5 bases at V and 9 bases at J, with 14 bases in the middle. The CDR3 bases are TGTGCCAGTAGTCCCCAGGGGCATGGGCCCCAGCATTTT. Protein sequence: CASSPQGHGPQHF.

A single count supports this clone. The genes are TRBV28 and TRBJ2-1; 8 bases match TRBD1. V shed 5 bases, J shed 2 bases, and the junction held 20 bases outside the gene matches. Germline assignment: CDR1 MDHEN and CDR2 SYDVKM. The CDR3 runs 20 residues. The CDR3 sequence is CASSQAPGQVTWSPYNEQFF. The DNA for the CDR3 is TGTGCCAGCAGTCAGGCTCCGGGACAGGTGACTTGGAGCCCCTACAATGAGCAGTTCTTC.

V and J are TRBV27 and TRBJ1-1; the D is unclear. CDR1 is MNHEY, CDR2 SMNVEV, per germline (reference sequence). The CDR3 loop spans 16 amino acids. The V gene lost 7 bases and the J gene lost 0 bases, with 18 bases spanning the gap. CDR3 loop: CASKTTWGAMNTEAFF. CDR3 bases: TGTGCCAGCAAAACTACTTGGGGAGCGATGAACACTGAAGCTTTCTTT.

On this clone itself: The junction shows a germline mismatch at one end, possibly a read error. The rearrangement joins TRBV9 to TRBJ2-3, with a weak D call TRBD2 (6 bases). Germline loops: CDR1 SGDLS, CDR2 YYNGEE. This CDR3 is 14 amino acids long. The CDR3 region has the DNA TGTGCCAGCAGCGGGCGGGACGGCACAAATACGCAGTATTTT. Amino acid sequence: CASSGRDGTNTQYF.

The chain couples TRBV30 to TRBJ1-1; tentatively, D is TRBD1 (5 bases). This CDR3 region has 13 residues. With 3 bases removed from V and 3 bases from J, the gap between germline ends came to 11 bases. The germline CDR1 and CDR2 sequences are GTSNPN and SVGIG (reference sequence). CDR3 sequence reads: CAWRGRGYTEAFF. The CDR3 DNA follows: TGTGCCTGGAGGGGGAGGGGCTACACTGAAGCTTTCTTT.

Here the CDR3 reads CASSGGGLAGLVDTQYF. DNA for the CDR3: TGTGCCAGCAGCGGAGGGGGACTAGCGGGATTGGTAGATACGCAGTATTTT. The chain is built from TRBV2 and TRBJ2-3; 13 bases align to TRBD2. V shed 6 bases, J shed 5 bases, and the junction held 11 bases outside the gene matches. Germline V gene sequence: CDR1 SNHLY, CDR2 FYNNEI. This CDR3 spans 17 amino acids.

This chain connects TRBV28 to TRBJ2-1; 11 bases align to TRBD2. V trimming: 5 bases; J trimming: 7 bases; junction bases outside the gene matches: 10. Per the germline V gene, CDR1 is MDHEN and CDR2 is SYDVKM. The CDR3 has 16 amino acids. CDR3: CASSPTLAGGLNEQFF. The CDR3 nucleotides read TGTGCCAGCAGTCCCACCTTAGCGGGAGGGCTTAATGAGCAGTTCTTC. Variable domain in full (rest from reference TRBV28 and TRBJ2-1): DVKVTQSSRYLVKRTGEKVFLECVQDMDHENMFWYRQDPGLGLRLIYFSYDVKMKEKGDIPEGYSVSREKKERFSLILESASTNQTSMYLCASSPTLAGGLNEQFFGPGTRLTVL.

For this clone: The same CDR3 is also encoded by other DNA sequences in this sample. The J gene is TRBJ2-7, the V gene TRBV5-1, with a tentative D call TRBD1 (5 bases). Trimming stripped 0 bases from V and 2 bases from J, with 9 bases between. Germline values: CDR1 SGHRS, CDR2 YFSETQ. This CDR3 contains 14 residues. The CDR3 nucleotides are TGCGCCAGCAGCTTGGCTCCAGGGACCTACGAGCAGTACTTC. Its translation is CASSLAPGTYEQYF. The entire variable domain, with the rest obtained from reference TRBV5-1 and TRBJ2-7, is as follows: KAGVTQTPRYLIKTRGQQVTLSCSPISGHRSVSWYQQTPGQGLQFLFEYFSETQRNKGNFPGRFSGRQFSNSRSEMNVSTLELGDSALYLCASSLAPGTYEQYFGPGTRLTVT.

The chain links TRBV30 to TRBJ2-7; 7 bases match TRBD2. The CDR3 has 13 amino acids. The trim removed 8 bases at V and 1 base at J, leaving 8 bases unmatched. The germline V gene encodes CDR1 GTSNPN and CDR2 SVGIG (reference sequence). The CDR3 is CALIGGSSYEQYF. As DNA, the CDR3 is TGTGCCCTGATCGGGGGGTCTTCCTACGAGCAGTACTTC.

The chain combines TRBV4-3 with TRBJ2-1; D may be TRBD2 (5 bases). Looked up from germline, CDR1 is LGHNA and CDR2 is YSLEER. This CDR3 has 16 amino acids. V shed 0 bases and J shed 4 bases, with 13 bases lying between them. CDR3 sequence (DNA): TGCGCCAGCAGCCAAGATTGGCTCCTAGCTTACAATGAGCAGTTCTTC. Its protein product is CASSQDWLLAYNEQFF.

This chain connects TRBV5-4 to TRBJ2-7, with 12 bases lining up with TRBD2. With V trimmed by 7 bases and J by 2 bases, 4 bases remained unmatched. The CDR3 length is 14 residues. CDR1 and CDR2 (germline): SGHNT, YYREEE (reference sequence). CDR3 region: CASRTSGGPYEQYF. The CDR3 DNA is TGTGCCAGCCGCACTAGCGGGGGGCCCTACGAGCAGTACTTC.

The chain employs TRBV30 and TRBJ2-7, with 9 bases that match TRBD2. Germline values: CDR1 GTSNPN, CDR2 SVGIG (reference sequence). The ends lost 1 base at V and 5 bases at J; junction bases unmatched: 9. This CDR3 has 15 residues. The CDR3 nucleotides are TGTGCCTGGAGTGGATTTGGTAGCGGGAGCCACGAGCAGTACTTC. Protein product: CAWSGFGSGSHEQYF.

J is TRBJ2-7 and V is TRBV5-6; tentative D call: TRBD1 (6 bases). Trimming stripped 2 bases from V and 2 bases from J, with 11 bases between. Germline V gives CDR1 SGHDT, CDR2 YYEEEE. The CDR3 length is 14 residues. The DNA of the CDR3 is TGTGCCAGCAGCTTTGACAGGTCCACCTACGAGCAGTACTTC. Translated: CASSFDRSTYEQYF.

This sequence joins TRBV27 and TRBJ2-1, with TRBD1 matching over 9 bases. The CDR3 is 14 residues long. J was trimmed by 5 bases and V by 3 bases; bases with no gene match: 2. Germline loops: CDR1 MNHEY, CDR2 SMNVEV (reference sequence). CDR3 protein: CASSFRQGDNEQFF. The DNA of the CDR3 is TGTGCCAGCAGTTTTCGACAGGGGGACAATGAGCAGTTCTTC.

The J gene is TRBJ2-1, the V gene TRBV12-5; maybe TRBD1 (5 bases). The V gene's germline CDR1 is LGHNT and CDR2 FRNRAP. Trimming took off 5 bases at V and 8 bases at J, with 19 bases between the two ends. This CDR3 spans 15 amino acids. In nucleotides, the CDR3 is TGTGCTAGTGGTCAGGACACAATTAATGGCGATGAGCAGTTCTTC. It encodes CASGQDTINGDEQFF.

The CDR3 region has the DNA TGTGCCAGCAAAATGCTAGCCGAAGACTCCTACGAGCAGTACTTC. It translates to CASKMLAEDSYEQYF. This chain links TRBV28 with TRBJ2-7; perhaps TRBD2 as D (5 bases). V was shortened by 7 bases and J by 0 bases, with 16 bases between the two germline ends. The CDR3 has 15 amino acids. In germline, CDR1 is MDHEN, CDR2 SYDVKM.

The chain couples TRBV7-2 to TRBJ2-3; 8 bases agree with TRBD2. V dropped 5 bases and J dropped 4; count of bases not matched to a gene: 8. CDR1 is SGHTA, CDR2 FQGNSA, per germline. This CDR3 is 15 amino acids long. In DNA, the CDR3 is TGTGCCAGCAGCCTCCCGGGAGGGAGGGCAGATACGCAGTATTTT. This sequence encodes CASSLPGGRADTQYF.

Written as DNA, the CDR3 is TGCGCCAGCAGACCCGGACTAGCGGGAGTAATGAATACGCAGTATTTT. Translating it yields CASRPGLAGVMNTQYF. This chain connects TRBV5-1 to TRBJ2-3; 13 bases align to TRBD2. This CDR3 comprises 16 residues. Germline assignment: CDR1 SGHRS and CDR2 YFSETQ. J lost 7 bases, V lost 5 bases, and 10 bases had no gene match.

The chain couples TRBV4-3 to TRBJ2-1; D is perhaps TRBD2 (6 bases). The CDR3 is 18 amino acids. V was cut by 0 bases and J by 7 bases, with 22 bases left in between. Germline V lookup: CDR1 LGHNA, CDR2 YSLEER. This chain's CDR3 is CASSQDNGWGRTWNEQFF. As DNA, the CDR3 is TGCGCCAGCAGCCAAGACAACGGGTGGGGGAGGACATGGAATGAGCAGTTCTTC.

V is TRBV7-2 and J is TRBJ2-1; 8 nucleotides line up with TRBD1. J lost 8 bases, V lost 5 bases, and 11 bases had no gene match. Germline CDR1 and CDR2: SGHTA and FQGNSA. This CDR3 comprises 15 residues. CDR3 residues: CASSPDRGRWDEQFF. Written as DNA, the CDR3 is TGTGCCAGCAGCCCCGACAGGGGAAGATGGGATGAGCAGTTCTTC.